These 12 T cell receptor beta chains share one sample of origin, sequenced in a study of cytomegalovirus exposure and HLA in healthy donors (dated by TCRdb to about 2017). Receptors were amplified or captured by the immunoSEQ multiplex PCR assay. A mixture of 60 forward primers for TCR Vbeta segments and 13 reverse primers for TCR Jbeta segments was used in the multiplex PCR. TCRdb's version of the immuneACCESS table is confined to in-frame rearrangements and falls short of the full clone set. An unresolved V gene accounts for under half of the shortfall where checked; the remainder is of unknown origin. This sample has about 120,000 clones in its table, and approximately 79% of those were observed once. The ten largest clones represent 2.1% of the sample. The sample taken for sequencing was PBMCs. The receptors originated from a man aged 30 to 45 in good health and CMV-seronegative.

This chain links TRBV6-1 with TRBJ2-1, with D possibly matching TRBD2 (6 bases). Trimming took off 3 bases at V and 9 bases at J, with 12 bases between the two ends. The length of the CDR3 is 13 residues. CDR1 and CDR2 (germline): MNHNS, SASEGT. The CDR3 sequence: CASSEELGGEQFF. DNA for the CDR3: TGTGCCAGCAGTGAGGAATTGGGAGGTGAGCAGTTCTTC.

J is TRBJ2-6 and V is TRBV4-3; TRBD1 matches at 7 bases. Per the germline V gene, CDR1 is LGHNA and CDR2 is YSLEER. V lost 1 base, J lost 2 bases, and 11 bases stayed unmatched. The CDR3 loop spans 19 amino acids. CDR3 sequence: CASSQAQTMTGTGANVLTF. The CDR3 coding sequence is TGCGCCAGCAGCCAAGCACAGACCATGACAGGGACTGGGGCCAACGTCCTGACTTTC.

The count of this clone is one. The rearrangement joins TRBV7-9 to TRBJ2-3, with TRBD1 matching over 7 bases. V was clipped by 5 bases and J by 0 bases; unmatched bases: 5. The germline V gene encodes CDR1 SEHNR and CDR2 FQNEAQ (reference sequence). The CDR3 is made up of 15 amino acids. The CDR3: CASSPKGGSTDTQYF. In DNA, the CDR3 is TGTGCCAGCAGCCCAAAAGGGGGCAGCACAGATACGCAGTATTTT.

CDR3: CASSYRDSNSPLHF. As DNA, the CDR3 is TGTGCCAGCAGTTATCGGGACAGTAATTCACCCCTCCACTTT. The gene calls are TRBV6-6 and TRBJ1-6; TRBD1 aligns across 7 bases. The CDR3 runs to 14 residues. Germline assignment: CDR1 MNHNY and CDR2 SVGAGI (reference sequence). The V segment lost 3 bases and the J segment 6 bases; nucleotides outside the gene matches: 2.

Notes on this clone: The sample carries other DNA sequences with the same CDR3. This chain links TRBV7-9 with TRBJ2-5, with 8 positions matching TRBD2. Germline trimming cut 5 bases from V and 3 bases from J; bases unmatched to any gene: 8. The length of the CDR3 is 15 residues. Per the germline V gene, CDR1 is SEHNR and CDR2 is FQNEAQ (reference sequence). The CDR3 sequence: CASSPPGRGEETQYF. CDR3 sequence (DNA): TGTGCCAGCAGCCCCCCGGGGCGGGGGGAAGAGACCCAGTACTTC.

J is TRBJ1-2 and V is TRBV15; 8 nucleotides line up with TRBD1. J lost 0 bases, V lost 5 bases, and 14 bases had no gene match. Looked up from germline, CDR1 is LNHNV and CDR2 is YYDKDF (reference sequence). The CDR3 length is 18 residues. The DNA of the CDR3 is TGTGCCACCAGCGGACGGTATAATCGGACAGGGCCTAACTATGGCTACACCTTC. Its translation is CATSGRYNRTGPNYGYTF. The complete variable domain, with remaining parts taken from reference TRBV15 and TRBJ1-2, reads DAMVIQNPRYQVTQFGKPVTLSCSQTLNHNVMYWYQQKSSQAPKLLFHYYDKDFNNEADTPDNFQSRRPNTSFCFLDIRSPGLGDTAMYLCATSGRYNRTGPNYGYTFGSGTRLTVV.

The V gene is TRBV7-9, the J gene TRBJ2-7; no firm D call. V gave up 5 bases and J gave up 3 bases, with 5 bases separating them. Germline V CDR1 and CDR2: SEHNR, FQNEAQ (reference sequence). CDR3 length: 11 amino acids. DNA of the CDR3: TGTGCCAGCAGCCCAGGCTACGAGCAGTACTTC. Encoded protein: CASSPGYEQYF.

This clone occurred a few times. J is TRBJ1-6 and V is TRBV7-2, with 8 bases matching TRBD1. Per germline, CDR1 SGHTA and CDR2 FQGNSA. V was clipped by 3 bases and J by 8 bases; unmatched bases: 18. The CDR3 contains 19 residues. In nucleotides, the CDR3 is TGTGCCAGCAGCTTTGCGGGAGGGTGGCCAGGGGGCGGACATTCACCCCTCCACTTT. Its translation is CASSFAGGWPGGGHSPLHF.

The V call is TRBV9, the J call TRBJ2-3, with D possibly matching TRBD2 (5 bases). Trimming pared 3 bases from V and 4 bases from J, leaving 15 bases between. The CDR3 runs to 15 residues. Per germline, CDR1 SGDLS and CDR2 YYNGEE. CDR3 sequence reads: CASSEQRAPADTQYF. The CDR3 nucleotides are TGTGCCAGCAGCGAACAGAGGGCGCCGGCAGATACGCAGTATTTT.

This sequence joins TRBV7-9 and TRBJ2-1; no definite D call. The CDR3 has 13 residues. CDR1 and CDR2 from the germline V gene are SEHNR and FQNEAQ (reference sequence). V gave up 1 base and J gave up 13 bases, with 14 bases separating them. CDR3 nucleotide sequence: TGTGCCAGCAGCTTAGTTGCGCAAGGAGTCCAGTTCTTC. Amino acid sequence: CASSLVAQGVQFF.

This chain connects TRBV28 to TRBJ2-7; 8 nucleotides agree with TRBD1. J was trimmed by 6 bases and V by 5 bases; bases with no gene match: 6. The CDR3 is 13 amino acids. Germline V lookup: CDR1 MDHEN, CDR2 SYDVKM. The CDR3 loop is CASSRKGQGEQYF. In DNA, the CDR3 is TGTGCCAGCAGTCGAAAAGGACAGGGCGAGCAGTACTTC.

This chain joins TRBV7-2 and TRBJ2-3, with a weak D call TRBD2 (6 bases). CDR1 is SGHTA and CDR2 is FQGNSA in the germline V gene. The V end lost 3 bases, the J end lost 1 base, and 11 bases lay between the germline ends. There are 15 residues in the CDR3. The CDR3 is CASSFSRGGTDTQYF. CDR3 bases: TGTGCCAGCAGCTTCTCTCGCGGGGGCACAGATACGCAGTATTTT. Supplemented by reference TRBV7-2 and TRBJ2-3, the full variable domain reads GAGVSQSPSNKVTEKGKDVELRCDPISGHTALYWYRQSLGQGLEFLIYFQGNSAPDKSGLPSDRFSAERTGGSVSTLTIQRTQQEDSAVYLCASSFSRGGTDTQYFGPGTRLTVL.